One and the same sample provided the 2 T cell receptor beta chains below, sequenced in a study of T cell responses to AZD1222 COVID-19 vaccine. Clones were sequenced by immunoSEQ multiplex PCR, and TCRdb holds only the in-frame ones, with some missing. Of about 120,000 clones listed, 86% were seen once; the top ten hold around 3%. Here the sequenced sample was peripheral blood, taken 28 days after the second AZD1222 dose. Source of these receptors: an adult who received the AZD1222 COVID-19 vaccine.

V and J are TRBV2 and TRBJ1-4; D unclear. V was pared by 4 bases and J by 5 bases, with 14 bases between. This CDR3 has 15 residues. Germline assignment: CDR1 SNHLY and CDR2 FYNNEI. The CDR3 sequence: CASSGTARINEKLFF. The CDR3 region has the DNA TGTGCCAGCAGTGGTACGGCAAGGATAAATGAAAAACTGTTTTTT. Full variable domain (remainder filled in from reference TRBV2 and TRBJ1-4): EPEVTQTPSHQVTQMGQEVILRCVPISNHLYFYWYRQILGQKVEFLVSFYNNEISEKSEIFDDQFSVERPDGSNFTLKIRSTKLEDSAMYFCASSGTARINEKLFFGSGTQLSVL.

This sequence joins TRBV12-5 and TRBJ1-5; 8 positions match TRBD1. The junction had 8 bases not matched to a gene; V was cut back by 6 bases and J by 1 base. The CDR3 totals 16 residues. Germline CDR1 is LGHNT and CDR2 is FRNRAP. The CDR3 here is CASGAGQGRSNQPQHF. In DNA, the CDR3 is TGTGCTAGTGGGGCCGGACAGGGACGAAGCAATCAGCCCCAGCATTTT.